This T cell receptor (beta chain) is drawn from a study of identical twins. Each CDR3 protein gets one entry after TCRdb re-called the 5' RACE reads with MiXCR. The sample shows some 690,000 distinct CDR3 sequences, roughly 20% of them seen only once. All donors comprised healthy Caucasians. Findings and caveats of the study: Beta out-of-frame sequences showed weaker excess sharing between twins.

This clonotype was recorded at least ten times. The antigen remains unidentified. This CDR3 region has 14 residues. Trimming took off 0 bases at V and 5 bases at J, with 8 bases between the two ends. Germline loops: CDR1 SGHAT, CDR2 FQNNGV. These data are also associated with another study on T cells expressing NK-cell markers. That paper adds: Sequencing of TCR beta repertoires drew on sorted CD3+CD56+NKG2C+, CD3+CD56+NKG2C- and CD3+CD56-NKG2C+ T cells.

Sequencing was carried out using PBMCs. The chain links TRBV11-2 to TRBJ2-1; D remains unclear. This sequence originates from a young woman in good health. CDR3 DNA: TGTGCCAGCAGCTTAGAGGGCCCGAACAATGAGCAGTTCTTC. It is translated as CASSLEGPNNEQFF.